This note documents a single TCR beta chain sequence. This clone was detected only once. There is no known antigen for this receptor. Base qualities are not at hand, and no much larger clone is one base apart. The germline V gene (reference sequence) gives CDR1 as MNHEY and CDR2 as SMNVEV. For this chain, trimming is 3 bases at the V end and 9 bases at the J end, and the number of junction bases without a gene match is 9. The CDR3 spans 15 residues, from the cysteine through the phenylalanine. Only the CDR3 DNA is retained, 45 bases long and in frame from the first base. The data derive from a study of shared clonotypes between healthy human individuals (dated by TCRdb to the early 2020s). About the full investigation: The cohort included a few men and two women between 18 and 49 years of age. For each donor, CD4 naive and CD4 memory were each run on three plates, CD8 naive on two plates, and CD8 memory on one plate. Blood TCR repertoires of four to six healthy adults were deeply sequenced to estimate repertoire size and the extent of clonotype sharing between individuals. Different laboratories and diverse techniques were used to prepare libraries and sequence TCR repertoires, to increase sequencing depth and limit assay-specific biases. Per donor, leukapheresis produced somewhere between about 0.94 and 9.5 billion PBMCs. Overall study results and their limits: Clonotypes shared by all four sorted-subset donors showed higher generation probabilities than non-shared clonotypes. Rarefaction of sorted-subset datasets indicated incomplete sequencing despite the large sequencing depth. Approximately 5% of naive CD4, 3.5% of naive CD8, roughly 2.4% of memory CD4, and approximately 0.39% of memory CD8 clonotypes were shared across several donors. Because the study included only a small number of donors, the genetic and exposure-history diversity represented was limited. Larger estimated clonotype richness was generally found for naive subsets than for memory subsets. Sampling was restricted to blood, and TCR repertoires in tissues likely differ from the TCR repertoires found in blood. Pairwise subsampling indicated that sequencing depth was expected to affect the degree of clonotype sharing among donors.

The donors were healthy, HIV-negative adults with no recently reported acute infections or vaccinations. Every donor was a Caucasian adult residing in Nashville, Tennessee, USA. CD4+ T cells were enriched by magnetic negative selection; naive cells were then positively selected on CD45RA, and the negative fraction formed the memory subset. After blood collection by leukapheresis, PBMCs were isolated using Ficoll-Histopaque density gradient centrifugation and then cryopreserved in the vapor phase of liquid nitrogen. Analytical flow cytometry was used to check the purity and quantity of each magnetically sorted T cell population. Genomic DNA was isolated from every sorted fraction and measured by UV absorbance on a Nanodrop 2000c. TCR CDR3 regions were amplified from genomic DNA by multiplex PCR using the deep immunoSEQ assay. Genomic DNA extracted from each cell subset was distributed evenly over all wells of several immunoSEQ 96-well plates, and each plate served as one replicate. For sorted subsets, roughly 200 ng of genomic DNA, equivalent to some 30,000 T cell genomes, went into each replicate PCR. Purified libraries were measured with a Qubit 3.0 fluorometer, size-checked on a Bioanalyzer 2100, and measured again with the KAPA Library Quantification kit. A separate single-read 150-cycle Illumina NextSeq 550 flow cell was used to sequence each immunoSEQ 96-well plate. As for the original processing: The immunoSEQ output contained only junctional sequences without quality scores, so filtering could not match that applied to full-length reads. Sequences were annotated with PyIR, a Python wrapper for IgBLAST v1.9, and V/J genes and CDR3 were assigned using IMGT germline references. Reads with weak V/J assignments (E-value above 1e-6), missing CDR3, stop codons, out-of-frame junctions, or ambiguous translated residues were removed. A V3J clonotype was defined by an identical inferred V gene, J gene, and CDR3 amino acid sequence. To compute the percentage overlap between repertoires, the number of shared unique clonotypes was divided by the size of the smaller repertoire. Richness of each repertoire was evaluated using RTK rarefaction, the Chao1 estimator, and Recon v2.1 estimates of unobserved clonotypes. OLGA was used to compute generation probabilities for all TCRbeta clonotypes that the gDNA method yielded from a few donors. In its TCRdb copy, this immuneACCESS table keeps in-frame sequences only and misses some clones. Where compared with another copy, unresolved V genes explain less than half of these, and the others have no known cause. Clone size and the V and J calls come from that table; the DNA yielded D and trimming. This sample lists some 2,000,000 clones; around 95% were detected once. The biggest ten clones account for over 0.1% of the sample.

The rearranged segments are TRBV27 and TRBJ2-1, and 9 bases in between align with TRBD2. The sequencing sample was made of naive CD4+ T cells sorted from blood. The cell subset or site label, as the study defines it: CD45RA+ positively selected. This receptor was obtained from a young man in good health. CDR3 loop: CASSFGGRASSEQFF. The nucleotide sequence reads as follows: TGTGCCAGCAGTTTCGGCGGGAGGGCCTCAAGTGAGCAGTTCTTC.